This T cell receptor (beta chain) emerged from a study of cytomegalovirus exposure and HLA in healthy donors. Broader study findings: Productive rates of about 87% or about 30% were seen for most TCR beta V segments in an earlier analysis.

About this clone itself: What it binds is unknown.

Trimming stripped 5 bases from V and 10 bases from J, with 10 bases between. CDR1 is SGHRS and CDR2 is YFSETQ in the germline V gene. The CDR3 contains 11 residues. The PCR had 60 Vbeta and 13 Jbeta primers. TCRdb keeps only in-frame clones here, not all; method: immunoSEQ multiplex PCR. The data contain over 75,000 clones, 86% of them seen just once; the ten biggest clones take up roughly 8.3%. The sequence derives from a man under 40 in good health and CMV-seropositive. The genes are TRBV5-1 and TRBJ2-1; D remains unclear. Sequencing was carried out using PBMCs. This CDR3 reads CASRLSEEQFF. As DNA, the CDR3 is TGCGCCAGCAGACTCTCCGAGGAGCAGTTCTTC.